This TCR beta chain was sequenced for a study of control samples from healthy donors and cancer patients. Only in-frame clones appear in the TCRdb table, and some are missing; sequencing was by immunoSEQ multiplex PCR. The sample holds about 170,000 clones, 90% to 95% seen once. The material sequenced was blood. The clonotype originates from a woman aged 25 to 39 in good health.

The CDR3 here is CASSKTPNTGELFF. The CDR3 DNA reads as TGTGCCAGCAGCAAGACACCGAACACCGGGGAGCTGTTTTTT. The chain carries TRBV7-8 and TRBJ2-2, with D unresolved. This CDR3 region has 14 residues. V dropped 5 bases and J dropped 0 bases, with 7 bases sitting between them. Germline V lookup: CDR1 SGHVS, CDR2 FQNEAQ.